This T cell receptor beta chain was recorded in a study of control samples from healthy donors and cancer patients. This table comes from immunoSEQ multiplex PCR, and its TCRdb copy is limited to in-frame clones, with some not included. The table shows approximately 50,000 clones, with about nine tenths occurring only once. There are 16 residues in the CDR3. Germline V gene lookup returns CDR1 LGHNA and CDR2 YNFKEQ. Trimming removed 0 bases at V and 6 bases at J, with 17 bases between. This chain connects TRBV4-2 to TRBJ1-1; possibly TRBD1 for D (6 bases). This sequence originates from a man aged 55 to 69 with head and neck cancer. Material: PBMCs. The CDR3 spells CASSQEDSLGVSEAFF. The CDR3, as DNA: TGTGCCAGCAGCCAAGAGGACAGCTTAGGTGTGTCTGAAGCTTTCTTT.